One and the same sample provided the 8 T cell receptor beta chains below, sequenced in a study of OX40 agonist ivuxolimab in advanced cancers. The data were produced by immunoSEQ multiplex PCR, yet TCRdb's version contains in-frame clones alone and is incomplete. Of about 46,000 clones listed, about 88% are singletons. The starting material was CD4+ or CD8+ T cells sorted from blood, obtained in a trial of the OX40 agonist ivuxolimab. These receptors all come from an adult with an advanced solid tumor such as melanoma, head and neck, liver or kidney cancer.

The CDR3 DNA reads TGTGCCAGCACTTCGGGACAGGGGAGGGGGGAGCTGTTTTTT. This gives the protein CASTSGQGRGELFF. The chain employs TRBV6-1 and TRBJ2-2, with TRBD1 matching 10 bases. Germline CDR1 MNHNS, CDR2 SASEGT. The CDR3 contains 14 residues. Losses at the gene ends were 7 bases for V and 8 bases for J; bases not matched to a gene: 7.

V and J are TRBV5-1 and TRBJ2-1, with 12 positions matching TRBD2. The CDR3 runs to 15 residues. Germline V gene sequence: CDR1 SGHRS, CDR2 YFSETQ. J was trimmed by 4 bases and V by 4 bases; bases with no gene match: 3. The CDR3 is CASSGLAGGYNEQFF. CDR3 nucleotides: TGCGCCAGCAGCGGGCTAGCGGGAGGGTACAATGAGCAGTTCTTC. Based on the CDR3 plus reference TRBV5-1 and TRBJ2-1, the full variable domain is KAGVTQTPRYLIKTRGQQVTLSCSPISGHRSVSWYQQTPGQGLQFLFEYFSETQRNKGNFPGRFSGRQFSNSRSEMNVSTLELGDSALYLCASSGLAGGYNEQFFGPGTRLTVL.

The chain's CDR3 is CASSPGRPNQPQHF. As DNA, the CDR3 is TGCGCCAGCAGCCCTGGACGGCCCAATCAGCCCCAGCATTTT. This chain uses TRBV5-1 with TRBJ1-5; D gene unclear. CDR3 length: 14 amino acids. V shed 4 bases and J shed 3 bases, with 11 bases lying between them. CDR1 SGHRS and CDR2 YFSETQ come from the germline V gene.

The rearrangement uses TRBV19 and TRBJ2-2, with D possibly TRBD2 on 7 matching bases. The germline V and J ends were trimmed by 6 bases and 3 bases, with 17 bases remaining between them. CDR3 size: 16 residues. The germline V gene encodes CDR1 LNHDA and CDR2 SQIVND (reference sequence). For the CDR3, the DNA is TGTGCCAGTAGCCAAAGACGGGGGGCAGACACCGGGGAGCTGTTTTTT. Translation: CASSQRRGADTGELFF.

The J gene is TRBJ2-3, the V gene TRBV6-1, with a weak D call TRBD2 (5 bases). Germline CDR1 is MNHNS and CDR2 is SASEGT. Trimming removed 0 bases at V and 2 bases at J, with 9 bases between. This CDR3 is built from 15 residues. The DNA for the CDR3 is TGTGCCAGCAGTGAAGCGCGGACTTTCACAGATACGCAGTATTTT. Protein sequence: CASSEARTFTDTQYF.

This chain uses TRBV7-6 with TRBJ2-5; D is perhaps TRBD2 (5 bases). V gave up 0 bases and J gave up 1 base, with 12 bases separating them. Looked up from germline, CDR1 is SGHVS and CDR2 is FNYEAQ. The CDR3 has 16 amino acids. CDR3 loop: CASSLARSGFQETQYF. The CDR3 coding sequence is TGTGCCAGCAGCTTAGCGCGTTCGGGATTCCAAGAGACCCAGTACTTC.

This clone was recorded once. V and J are TRBV5-8 and TRBJ2-7; D is ambiguous. This CDR3 has 16 residues. Trimming left V 4 bases short and J 3 bases short, with 20 bases between. In germline, CDR1 is SGHTS, CDR2 YDEGEE. The CDR3: CASSPQDRPLGYEQYF. DNA of the CDR3: TGTGCCAGCAGCCCCCAGGACCGACCCCTCGGCTACGAGCAGTACTTC.

V and J are TRBV2 and TRBJ1-1, with D uncertain. The CDR3 extends over 14 amino acids. Trimming stripped 5 bases from V and 0 bases from J, with 10 bases between. Looked up from germline, CDR1 is SNHLY and CDR2 is FYNNEI. The CDR3 region is CASSLREVNTEAFF. As DNA, the CDR3 is TGTGCCAGCAGTCTACGGGAGGTGAACACTGAAGCTTTCTTT.